This T cell receptor (beta chain) stems from a study of identical twins. MiXCR, run by TCRdb on the 5' RACE reads, gives a single entry per CDR3 protein. In the table there are a few hundred thousand distinct CDR3 sequences, 9.6% of which are singletons. Every donor was a healthy Caucasian. Germline loops: CDR1 ENHRY, CDR2 SYGVKD. The CDR3 is 18 amino acids. The trim removed 6 bases at V and 0 bases at J, leaving 14 bases unmatched. The same sample was also studied in work on yellow fever vaccine responses in identical twins.

The genes are TRBV10-3 and TRBJ2-7, with 10 bases aligning to TRBD1. The TCR sequence derives from a woman under 30 in good health. Sequenced sample: PBMCs. The DNA for the CDR3 is TGTGCCATCAGCAAAGCCGGGACAGGGGCCGGGGGCTCCTACGAGCAGTACTTC. It is translated as CAISKAGTGAGGSYEQYF.